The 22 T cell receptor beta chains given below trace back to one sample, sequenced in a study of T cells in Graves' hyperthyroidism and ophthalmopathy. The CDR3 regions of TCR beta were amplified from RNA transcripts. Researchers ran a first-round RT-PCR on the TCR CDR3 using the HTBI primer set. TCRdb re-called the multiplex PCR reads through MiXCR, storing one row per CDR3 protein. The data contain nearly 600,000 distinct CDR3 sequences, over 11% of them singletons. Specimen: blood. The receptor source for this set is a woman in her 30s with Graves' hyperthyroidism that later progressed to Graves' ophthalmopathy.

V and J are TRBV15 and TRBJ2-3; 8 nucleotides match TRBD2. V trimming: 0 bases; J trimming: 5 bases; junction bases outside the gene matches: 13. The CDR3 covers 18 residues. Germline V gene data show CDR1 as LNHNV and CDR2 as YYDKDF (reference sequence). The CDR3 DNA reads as TGTGCCACCAGCAGAGATAGAGGCCGGCGGGAGGCCCAAGATACGCAGTATTTT. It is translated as CATSRDRGRREAQDTQYF.

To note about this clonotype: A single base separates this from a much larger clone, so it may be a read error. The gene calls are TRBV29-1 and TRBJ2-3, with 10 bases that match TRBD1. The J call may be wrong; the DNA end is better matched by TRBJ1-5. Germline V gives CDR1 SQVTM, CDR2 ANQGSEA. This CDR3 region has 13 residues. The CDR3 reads CSTKGQGTDTQHF. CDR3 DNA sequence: TGCAGCACAAAGGGACAGGGGACAGATACGCAGCATTTT.

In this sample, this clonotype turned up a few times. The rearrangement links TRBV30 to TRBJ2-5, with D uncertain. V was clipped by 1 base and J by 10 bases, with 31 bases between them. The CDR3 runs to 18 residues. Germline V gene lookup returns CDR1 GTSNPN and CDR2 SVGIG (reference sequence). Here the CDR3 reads CAWSGRTPGSPPNSGQYF. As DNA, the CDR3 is TGTGCCTGGAGTGGTCGCACCCCGGGCAGTCCCCCAAACAGTGGCCAGTACTTC.

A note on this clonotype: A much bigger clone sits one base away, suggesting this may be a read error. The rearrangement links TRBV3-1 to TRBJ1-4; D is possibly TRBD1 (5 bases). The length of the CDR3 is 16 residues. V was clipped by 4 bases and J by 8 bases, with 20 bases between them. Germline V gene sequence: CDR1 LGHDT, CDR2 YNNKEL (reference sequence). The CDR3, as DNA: TGTGCCAGCAGCCGGGGCTTTTCGGGACCGGTCGAAAAACTGTTTTTT. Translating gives CASSRGFSGPVEKLFF. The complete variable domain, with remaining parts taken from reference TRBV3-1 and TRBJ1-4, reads DTAVSQTPKYLVTQMGNDKSIKCEQNLGHDTMYWYKQDSKKFLKIMFSYNNKELIINETVPNRFSPKSPDKAHLNLHINSLELGDSAVYFCASSRGFSGPVEKLFFGSGTQLSVL.

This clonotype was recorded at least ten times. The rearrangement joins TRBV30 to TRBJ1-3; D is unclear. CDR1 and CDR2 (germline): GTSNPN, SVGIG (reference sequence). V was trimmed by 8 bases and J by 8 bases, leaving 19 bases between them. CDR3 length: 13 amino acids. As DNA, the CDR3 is TGTGCCCGCAACTCACACCTCGGCGACACCATATATTTT. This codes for CARNSHLGDTIYF.

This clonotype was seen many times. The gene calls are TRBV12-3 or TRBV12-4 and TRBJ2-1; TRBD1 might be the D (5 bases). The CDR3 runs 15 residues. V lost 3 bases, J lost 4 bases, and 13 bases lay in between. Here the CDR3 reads CASSLIVTAYNEQFF. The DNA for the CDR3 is TGTGCCAGCAGTTTGATTGTGACAGCGTACAATGAGCAGTTCTTC.

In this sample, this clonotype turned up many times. CDR3 sequence (DNA): TGTGCCAGCAGCCAAGGTCTACAGAACACTGAAGCTTTCTTT. It yields the protein CASSQGLQNTEAFF. This chain uses TRBV4-2 with TRBJ1-1; D is ambiguous. This CDR3 comprises 14 residues. CDR1 and CDR2 from the germline V gene are LGHNA and YNFKEQ. Trimming stripped 1 base from V and 1 base from J, with 7 bases between.

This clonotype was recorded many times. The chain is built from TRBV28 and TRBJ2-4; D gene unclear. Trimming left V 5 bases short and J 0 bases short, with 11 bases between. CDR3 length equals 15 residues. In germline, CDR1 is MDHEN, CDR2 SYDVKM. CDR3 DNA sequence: TGTGCCAGCAGTAGGACGGTTGGAGCCAAAAACATTCAGTACTTC. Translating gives CASSRTVGAKNIQYF.

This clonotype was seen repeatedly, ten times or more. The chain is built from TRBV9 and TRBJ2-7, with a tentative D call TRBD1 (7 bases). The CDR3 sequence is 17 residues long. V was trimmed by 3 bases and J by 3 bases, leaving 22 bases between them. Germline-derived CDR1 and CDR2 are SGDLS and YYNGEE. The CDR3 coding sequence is TGTGCCAGCAGCGGAGGGGGCAGGGACTCATCCTTCTACGAGCAGTACTTC. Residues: CASSGGGRDSSFYEQYF.

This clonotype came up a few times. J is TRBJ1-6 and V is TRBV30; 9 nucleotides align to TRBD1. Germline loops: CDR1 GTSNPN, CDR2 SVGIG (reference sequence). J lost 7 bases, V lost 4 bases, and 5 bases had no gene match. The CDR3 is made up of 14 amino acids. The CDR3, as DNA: TGTGCCTGGATTACCGGGACAGGGAATTCACCCCTCCACTTT. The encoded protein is CAWITGTGNSPLHF.

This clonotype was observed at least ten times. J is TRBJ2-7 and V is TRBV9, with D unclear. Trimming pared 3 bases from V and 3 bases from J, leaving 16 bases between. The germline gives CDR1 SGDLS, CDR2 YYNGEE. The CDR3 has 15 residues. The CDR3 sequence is CASSAPLRANYEQYF. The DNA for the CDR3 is TGTGCCAGCAGCGCCCCACTCCGGGCCAACTACGAGCAGTACTTC.

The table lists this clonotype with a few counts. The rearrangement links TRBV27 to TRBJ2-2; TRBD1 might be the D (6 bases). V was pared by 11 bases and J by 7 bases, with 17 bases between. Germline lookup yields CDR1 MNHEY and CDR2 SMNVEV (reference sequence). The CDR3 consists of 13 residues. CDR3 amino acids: CAVRGGGGGELFF. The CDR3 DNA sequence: TGTGCCGTACGGGGTGGGGGCGGCGGGGAGCTGTTTTTT.

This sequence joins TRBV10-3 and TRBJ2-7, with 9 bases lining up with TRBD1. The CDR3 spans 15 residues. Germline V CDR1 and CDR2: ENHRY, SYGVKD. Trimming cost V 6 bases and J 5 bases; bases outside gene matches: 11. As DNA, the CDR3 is TGTGCCATCAGCGACAAGCGTGACAGGGGGGACGAGCAGTACTTC. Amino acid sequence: CAISDKRDRGDEQYF.

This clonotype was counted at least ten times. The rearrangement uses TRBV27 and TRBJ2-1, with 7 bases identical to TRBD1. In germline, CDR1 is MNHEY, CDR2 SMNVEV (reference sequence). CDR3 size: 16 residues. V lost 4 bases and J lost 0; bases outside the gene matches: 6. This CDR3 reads CASSSDRSSSYNEQFF. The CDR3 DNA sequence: TGTGCCAGCAGTTCGGACAGGTCCAGCTCCTACAATGAGCAGTTCTTC.

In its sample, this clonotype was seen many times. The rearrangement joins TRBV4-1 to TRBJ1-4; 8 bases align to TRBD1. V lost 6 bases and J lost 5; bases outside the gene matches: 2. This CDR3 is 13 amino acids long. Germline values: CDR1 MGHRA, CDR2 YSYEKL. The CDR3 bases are TGCGCCAGCAGGGGACAGGAGAATGAAAAACTGTTTTTT. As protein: CASRGQENEKLFF.

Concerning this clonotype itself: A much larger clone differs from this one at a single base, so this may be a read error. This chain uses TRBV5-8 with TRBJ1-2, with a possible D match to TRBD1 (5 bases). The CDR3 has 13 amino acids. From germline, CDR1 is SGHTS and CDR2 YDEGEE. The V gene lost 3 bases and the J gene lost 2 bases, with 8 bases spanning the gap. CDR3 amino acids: CASSWNRNYGYTF. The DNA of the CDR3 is TGTGCCAGCAGCTGGAACAGGAACTATGGCTACACCTTC. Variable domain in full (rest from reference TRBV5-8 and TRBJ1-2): EAGVTQSPTHLIKTRGQQATLRCSPISGHTSVYWYQQALGLGLQFLLWYDEGEERNRGNFPPRFSGRQFPNYSSELNVNALELEDSALYLCASSWNRNYGYTFGSGTRLTVV.

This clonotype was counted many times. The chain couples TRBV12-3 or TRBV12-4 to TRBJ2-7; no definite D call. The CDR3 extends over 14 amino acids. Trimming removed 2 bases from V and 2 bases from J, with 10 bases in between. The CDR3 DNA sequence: TGTGCCAGCAGTTTATCGGTCAAAACCTACGAGCAGTACTTC. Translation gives CASSLSVKTYEQYF.

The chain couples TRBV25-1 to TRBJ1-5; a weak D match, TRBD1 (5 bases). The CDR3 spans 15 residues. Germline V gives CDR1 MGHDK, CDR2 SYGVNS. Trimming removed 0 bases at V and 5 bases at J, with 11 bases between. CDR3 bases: TGTGCCAGCAGTGAATATCGGGGGGAGGATCAGCCCCAGCATTTT. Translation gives CASSEYRGEDQPQHF.

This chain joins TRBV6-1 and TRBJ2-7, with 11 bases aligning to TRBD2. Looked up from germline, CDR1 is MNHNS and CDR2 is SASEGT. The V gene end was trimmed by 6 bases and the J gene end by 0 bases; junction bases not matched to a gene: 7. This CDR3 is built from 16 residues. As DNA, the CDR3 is TGTGCCAGCAGCCAGACCACTAGCGGGGGCTCCTACGAGCAGTACTTC. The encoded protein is CASSQTTSGGSYEQYF.

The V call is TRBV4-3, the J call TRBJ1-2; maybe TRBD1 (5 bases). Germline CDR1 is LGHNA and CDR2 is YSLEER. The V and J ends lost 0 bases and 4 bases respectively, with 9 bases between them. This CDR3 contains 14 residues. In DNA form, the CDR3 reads TGCGCCAGCAGCCAAGATATAGGGGCCTATGGCTACACCTTC. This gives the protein CASSQDIGAYGYTF.

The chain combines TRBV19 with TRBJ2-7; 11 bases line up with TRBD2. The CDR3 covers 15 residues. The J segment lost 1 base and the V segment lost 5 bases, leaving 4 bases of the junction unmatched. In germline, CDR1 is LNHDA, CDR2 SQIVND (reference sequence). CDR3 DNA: TGTGCCAGTAGTCCGACTAGCGGGGCTTCCTACGAGCAGTACTTC. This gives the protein CASSPTSGASYEQYF.

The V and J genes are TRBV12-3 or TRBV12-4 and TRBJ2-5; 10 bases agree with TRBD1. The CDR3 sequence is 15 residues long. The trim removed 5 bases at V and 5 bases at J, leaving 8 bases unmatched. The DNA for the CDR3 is TGTGCCAGCAGTCCACGACAGGGGGCGGGGGAGACCCAGTACTTC. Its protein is CASSPRQGAGETQYF.